The 2 T cell receptor beta chains listed next were all sequenced from one sample in a study of post-analysis software for immune sequencing data. Every TCR beta cDNA library bore unique molecular identifiers. Each CDR3 protein gets one entry after TCRdb re-called the PCR reads with MiXCR. The data show hundreds of thousands of distinct CDR3 sequences, with about 32% seen just once and under 0.7% held by the top ten. These TCRs are of unknown antigen specificity. General study results and limits: In patients, TRBV5-6, TRBV5-1 and TRBV20-1 belonged to five TRBV segments found more frequently than in controls.

Sequenced: blood. Receptors originate from a girl between 5 and 17 years old with multiple sclerosis.

V is TRBV7-2 and J is TRBJ2-3; no firm D call. From germline, CDR1 is SGHTA and CDR2 FQGNSA. The CDR3 sequence is 14 residues long. The germline V and J ends were trimmed by 2 bases and 4 bases, with 10 bases remaining between them. Here the CDR3 DNA reads TGTGCCAGCAGCTTAATCCGACCCCCAGATACGCAGTATTTT. Translated, it gives CASSLIRPPDTQYF.

The genes are TRBV7-2 and TRBJ2-3; the D is unclear. Deletions cut 5 bases from V and 2 bases from J, with 8 bases between. Germline CDR1 reads SGHTA; CDR2 reads FQGNSA. The CDR3 length is 13 residues. This chain's CDR3 is CASSTRYTDTQYF. CDR3 coding DNA: TGTGCCAGCAGCACCCGGTACACAGATACGCAGTATTTT. Drawing the rest from reference TRBV7-2 and TRBJ2-3, the complete variable domain is GAGVSQSPSNKVTEKGKDVELRCDPISGHTALYWYRQSLGQGLEFLIYFQGNSAPDKSGLPSDRFSAERTGGSVSTLTIQRTQQEDSAVYLCASSTRYTDTQYFGPGTRLTVL.